A selection of T cell receptor beta chains follows, all from one sample in a study of blood T cells in healthy people across ages. TCRdb reprocessed the 5' RACE reads with MiXCR, giving one entry per CDR3 protein. The sample gives around 990,000 distinct CDR3 sequences, more than 30% of which show up once; 13% is in the top ten. Sequenced: blood. These receptor sequences come from a young man in good health. Both conserved end residues are trimmed from each CDR3. The D gene is left open where the match is weak.

>TRBV10-3|TRBJ1-5|-
AISEEAAGNQPQH
>TRBV7-9|TRBJ2-1|-
ASSLALGVNKQF
>TRBV12-3/TRBV12-4|TRBJ1-1|-
ASTRTLEAF
>TRBV2|TRBJ1-1|-
ASSEALRGRNTEAF
>TRBV11-2|TRBJ2-1|-
ASSSRGGTESSYNEQF
>TRBV11-1|TRBJ2-1|TRBD2
ASSSICGGNEQF
>TRBV27|TRBJ1-5|TRBD1
ASSFWTGGDQPQH
>TRBV3-1|TRBJ2-5|-
ASSQLGLEGEQY
>TRBV5-1|TRBJ1-4|-
ASSLGSSTNEKLF
>TRBV29-1|TRBJ2-4|-
SVDGTAKNIQY
>TRBV7-8|TRBJ1-6|TRBD1
ASSTGTENSPLH
>TRBV2|TRBJ2-3|-
ASSDEEAGITDTQY
>TRBV6-1|-|TRBD2
ASRLLAGLETQY